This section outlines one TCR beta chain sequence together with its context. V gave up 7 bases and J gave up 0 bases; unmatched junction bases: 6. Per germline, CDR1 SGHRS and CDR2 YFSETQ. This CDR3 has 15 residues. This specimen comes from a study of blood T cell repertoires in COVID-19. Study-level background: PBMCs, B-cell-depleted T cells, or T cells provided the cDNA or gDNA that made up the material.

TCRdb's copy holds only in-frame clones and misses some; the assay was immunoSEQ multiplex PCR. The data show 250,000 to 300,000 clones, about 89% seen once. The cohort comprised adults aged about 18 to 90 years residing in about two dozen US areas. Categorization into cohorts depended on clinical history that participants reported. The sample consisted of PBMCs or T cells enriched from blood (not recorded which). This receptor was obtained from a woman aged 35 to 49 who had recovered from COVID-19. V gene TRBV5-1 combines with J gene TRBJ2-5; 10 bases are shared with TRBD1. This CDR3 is CASGTGDGDQETQYF. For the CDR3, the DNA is TGCGCCAGCGGGACAGGGGATGGGGACCAAGAGACCCAGTACTTC.